This note documents a single T cell receptor beta chain sequence. With 4 bases removed from V and 2 bases from J, the gap between germline ends came to 14 bases. From germline, CDR1 is SGHRS and CDR2 YFSETQ. The CDR3 covers 15 residues. These data belong to a study of blood T cells in healthy people across ages. The second PCR ran roughly 7 to 12 cycles with a sample-barcoded 5' primer and J-beta primers. One entry per CDR3 protein results from TCRdb running MiXCR on the 5' RACE reads. The table includes about 1.4 million distinct CDR3 sequences, 45% to 70% detected once. Sequencing input: blood. This clonotype was sampled from a young man in good health. V usage is TRBV5-1 and J usage is TRBJ2-3; D is ambiguous. The CDR3 nucleotides read TGCGCCAGCAGCATAGGACCCACCTCCACAGATACGCAGTATTTT. Its translation: CASSIGPTSTDTQYF.